These 18 T cell receptor beta chains were sequenced from one sample in a study of blood T cells in healthy people across ages. Alongside a J-beta primer mix, a sample-barcoded 5' primer served in a second PCR lasting about 7 to 11 cycles. Using its own MiXCR run on the 5' RACE reads, TCRdb lists one record per CDR3 protein. The sample includes almost 800,000 distinct CDR3 sequences, roughly 64% of them seen just once. What was sequenced was blood. These receptor sequences come from a young man in good health.

This chain joins TRBV20-1 and TRBJ2-3; 8 positions agree with TRBD2. The CDR3 spans 14 residues. Germline CDR1 DFQATT, CDR2 SNEGSKA (reference sequence). V dropped 6 bases and J dropped 6; count of bases not matched to a gene: 11. The CDR3 region has the DNA TGCAGTGCCATGCTAAGCGGGAGCTCCGATACGCAGTATTTT. This translates into CSAMLSGSSDTQYF.

This clonotype was recorded once. V usage is TRBV6-4 and J usage is TRBJ2-1; D is ambiguous. Germline CDR1 is MRHNA and CDR2 is SNTAGT. Trimming took 3 bases from V and 0 from J, leaving 9 bases between them. The CDR3 contains 15 residues. In DNA, the CDR3 is TGTGCCAGCAGTGATCCGGCATGCTCCTACAATGAGCAGTTCTTC. Amino acid sequence: CASSDPACSYNEQFF.

This clonotype came up a few times. The CDR3 bases are TGCAGCGACGGGACAGGGGTAGATACGCAGTATTTT. It is translated as CSDGTGVDTQYF. This chain connects TRBV29-1 to TRBJ2-3, with TRBD1 matching over 10 bases. Germline V gene lookup returns CDR1 SQVTM and CDR2 ANQGSEA. The CDR3 length is 12 residues. Losses at the gene ends were 7 bases for V and 5 bases for J; bases not matched to a gene: 3.

J is TRBJ1-2 and V is TRBV12-3 or TRBV12-4, with D possibly being TRBD1 (6 bases). This CDR3 has 13 residues. V lost 3 bases and J lost 4, with 9 bases in between. The CDR3 region is CASSFRGTYGYTF. The CDR3 bases are TGTGCCAGCAGTTTCAGGGGTACCTATGGCTACACCTTC.

The rearrangement links TRBV29-1 to TRBJ1-2, with 8 nucleotides matching TRBD1. The length of the CDR3 is 14 residues. V dropped 4 bases and J dropped 5; count of bases not matched to a gene: 9. Germline V CDR1 and CDR2: SQVTM, ANQGSEA. The CDR3 bases are TGCAGCGTTGGGGCGGGGACAGGACTTTATGGCTACACCTTC. It specifies CSVGAGTGLYGYTF. Drawing the rest from reference TRBV29-1 and TRBJ1-2, the complete variable domain is SAVISQKPSRDICQRGTSLTIQCQVDSQVTMMFWYRQQPGQSLTLIATANQGSEATYESGFVIDKFPISRPNLTFSTLTVSNMSPEDSSIYLCSVGAGTGLYGYTFGSGTRLTVV.

The chain combines TRBV12-3 or TRBV12-4 with TRBJ2-5, with TRBD1 matching 7 bases. CDR3 length equals 14 residues. J gave up 4 bases and V 3 bases, and 5 bases lay outside the gene matches. CDR3 DNA sequence: TGTGCCAGCAGTTTGACAGGGTCCAGAGAGACCCAGTACTTC. Translated, it gives CASSLTGSRETQYF.

The V and J genes are TRBV12-3 or TRBV12-4 and TRBJ1-2; D gene ambiguous. The germline V and J ends were trimmed by 7 bases and 13 bases, with 22 bases remaining between them. The CDR3 length is 13 residues. CDR3 amino acids: CASIFTADHPITF. The CDR3 DNA reads as TGTGCCAGCATCTTTACGGCAGACCACCCCATCACCTTC.

This clonotype was observed many times. The chain employs TRBV20-1 and TRBJ2-3; D is possibly TRBD1 or TRBD2 (5 bases each). Trimming removed 6 bases from V and 6 bases from J, with 16 bases in between. Germline lookup yields CDR1 DFQATT and CDR2 SNEGSKA (reference sequence). The CDR3 extends over 13 amino acids. The CDR3 is CSATRRAGDTQYF. The CDR3 DNA reads TGCAGTGCAACCCGGCGGGCAGGGGATACGCAGTATTTT.

In this sample, this clonotype turned up a few times. V is TRBV7-2 and J is TRBJ2-7, with D unresolved. The CDR3 is 13 amino acids. V lost 1 base, J lost 3 bases, and 7 bases lay in between. Germline lookup yields CDR1 SGHTA and CDR2 FQGNSA. The CDR3 coding sequence is TGTGCCAGCAGCTTAGGACCCGACTACGAGCAGTACTTC. Residues: CASSLGPDYEQYF.

V is TRBV10-2 and J is TRBJ2-7; D tentatively fits TRBD1 or TRBD2 (6 bases each). V was clipped by 2 bases and J by 2 bases, with 10 bases between them. This CDR3 is built from 14 residues. The germline V gene encodes CDR1 WSHSY and CDR2 SAAADI. This chain's CDR3 is CASSERGATYEQYF. The CDR3 DNA reads TGCGCCAGCAGTGAGAGGGGGGCAACCTACGAGCAGTACTTC.

This clonotype was detected ten times or more. The rearrangement joins TRBV4-2 to TRBJ2-7, with a possible D match to TRBD2 (6 bases). V lost 8 bases to trimming and J lost 5 bases, with 16 bases between them. Germline V gene data show CDR1 as LGHNA and CDR2 as YNFKEQ. This CDR3 spans 13 amino acids. The CDR3 spells CASGATSWDEQYF. The CDR3 DNA reads TGTGCCAGCGGGGCGACTAGTTGGGACGAGCAGTACTTC.

This chain connects TRBV3-1 to TRBJ1-1; no firm D call. The V gene's germline CDR1 is LGHDT and CDR2 YNNKEL (reference sequence). The CDR3 length is 14 residues. V was trimmed by 1 base and J by 6 bases, leaving 12 bases between them. The CDR3 bases are TGTGCCAGCAGCCAAGGGATGGCGTCGCCTGAAGCTTTCTTT. Translation: CASSQGMASPEAFF.

This clonotype was picked up a small number of times. The rearrangement joins TRBV6-2 or TRBV6-3 to TRBJ2-7, with D possibly TRBD1 on 5 matching bases. Matching the DNA end better, TRBJ2-5 makes the J call doubtful. Germline-derived CDR1 and CDR2 are MNHEY and SVGEGT. The CDR3 length is 14 residues. The DNA of the CDR3 is TGTGCCAGCAGTTCCCCGGACATCTTTGAGACCCAGTACTTC. Translated: CASSSPDIFETQYF.

This clonotype was recorded a few times. The chain has TRBV7-3 and TRBJ2-3; D not resolved. From germline, CDR1 is SGHTA and CDR2 FQGTGA. V gave up 4 bases and J gave up 8 bases, with 16 bases separating them. This CDR3 region has 14 residues. CDR3 residues: CASSSSNSDGTQYF. The CDR3 coding sequence is TGTGCCAGCAGCTCATCAAACAGCGACGGTACGCAGTATTTT.

This chain joins TRBV4-3 and TRBJ2-1, with D possibly TRBD1 on 6 matching bases. The DNA end lines up better with TRBJ2-7; the J call may be wrong. The CDR3 is 14 amino acids. Germline-derived CDR1 and CDR2 are LGHNA and YSLEER. The DNA of the CDR3 is TGCGCCAGCAGGGAAGGTATTGGGGACAATGAGCAGTACTTC. Protein: CASREGIGDNEQYF.

The gene calls are TRBV6-2 or TRBV6-3 and TRBJ2-5, with a tentative D call TRBD1 (6 bases). The assigned J gene may be wrong: the sequence end matches TRBJ2-7 better. The CDR3 loop spans 14 amino acids. CDR1 and CDR2 (germline): MNHEY, SVGEGT. This CDR3 is CASSPHTGTYEQYF. DNA for the CDR3: TGTGCCAGCAGTCCGCATACAGGGACCTACGAGCAGTACTTC.

Concerning this clonotype: An end of the junction does not agree with germline; a read error may underlie this. The V call is TRBV5-1, the J call TRBJ2-7; the D gene is possibly TRBD2 (5 bases). This CDR3 has 13 residues. Germline lookup yields CDR1 SGHRS and CDR2 YFSETQ. The CDR3 spells CASSFRSGYVQYF. DNA of the CDR3: TGCGCCAGCAGCTTCCGTTCGGGGTACGTGCAGTACTTC.

The chain links TRBV4-3 to TRBJ2-2; 8 positions match TRBD2. The CDR3 loop spans 15 amino acids. In germline, CDR1 is LGHNA, CDR2 YSLEER. After removal of 0 bases from V and 6 bases from J, the junction contained 3 bases not matched to a gene. The DNA of the CDR3 is TGCGCCAGCAGCCAAGATTTGCGGGAGGCCGGGGAGCTGTTTTTT. Protein: CASSQDLREAGELFF.